This T cell receptor beta chain was retrieved from a study of tumor T cells in aggressive B-cell lymphoma (dated by TCRdb to 2017 to 2019). The germline V gene specifies SGHRS as CDR1 and YFSETQ as CDR2. Including the terminal cysteine and phenylalanine, the CDR3 comprises 14 residues. Only the CDR3 DNA stays, 42 bases, in frame from base 1. V loses 5 bases, J loses 7 bases, and the germline ends lie 17 bases apart. In regard to this clone: Its antigen remains unidentified. No base-level quality is on record; no much larger clone is a single base apart.

Library preparation was by the immunoSEQ multiplex PCR assay. What TCRdb holds here is the immuneACCESS table cut down to in-frame rearrangements. Part of the clones is not present; checked against another copy, under half of the missing clones reflect an unresolved V gene, and the others are unexplained. The sample table lists 3,000 to 4,500 clones, roughly 85% of them with a count of one. Approximately 3.8% of the sample rests with the top ten. Rearrangement joined TRBV5-1 to TRBJ2-3, with the D gene too uncertain to name. This receptor was identified in an adult with diffuse large B cell lymphoma. The specimen was tumor tissue. Here is the DNA: TGCGCCAGCAGGTCGTCAGTTTCCCCGAATACGCAGTATTTT. Its translation is CASRSSVSPNTQYF.